These T cell receptor beta chains were read from a single sample in a study of shared clonotypes between healthy human individuals. TCRdb's copy holds only in-frame clones and misses some; the assay was immunoSEQ multiplex PCR. The table lists about 680,000 clones, 92% of them singletons. Sequencing was carried out using naive CD8+ T cells sorted from blood. The receptors shown here come from a young man in good health. Each CDR3 is given with its conserved first and last residue. The D gene is left open where the match is weak. Size values are once, few and many counts, or a class for expanded clones, and some rows have none.

d_call: TRBD2; clone_size: .; j_call: TRBJ2-1; v_call: TRBV2; cdr3_aa: CASSESGTTSPYNEQFF; cdr3_nt: TGTGCCAGCAGTGAATCGGGAACGACTAGCCCCTACAATGAGCAGTTCTTC
d_call: TRBD1; clone_size: few; j_call: TRBJ1-5; v_call: TRBV28; cdr3_aa: CASNGRGAQPQHF; cdr3_nt: TGTGCCAGCAATGGCAGGGGGGCCCAGCCCCAGCATTTT
d_call: TRBD2; clone_size: once; j_call: TRBJ2-5; v_call: TRBV27; cdr3_aa: CASSFWTSGQETQYF; cdr3_nt: TGTGCCAGCAGTTTCTGGACTAGCGGTCAAGAGACCCAGTACTTC
d_call: .; clone_size: .; j_call: TRBJ2-7; v_call: TRBV7-6; cdr3_aa: CASSLAGDVYEQYF; cdr3_nt: TGTGCCAGCAGCTTAGCAGGGGACGTCTACGAGCAGTACTTC
d_call: TRBD2; clone_size: .; j_call: TRBJ2-7; v_call: TRBV5-4; cdr3_aa: CASSQGLAGGPYEQYF; cdr3_nt: TGTGCCAGCAGCCAGGGACTAGCGGGAGGGCCCTACGAGCAGTACTTC
d_call: .; clone_size: .; j_call: TRBJ2-1; v_call: TRBV7-5; cdr3_aa: CARSERGGPSYNEQFF; cdr3_nt: TGTGCCAGAAGCGAAAGGGGGGGGCCCTCCTACAATGAGCAGTTCTTC
d_call: .; clone_size: .; j_call: TRBJ1-1; v_call: TRBV7-9; cdr3_aa: CASSLEIQGPNTEAFF; cdr3_nt: TGTGCCAGCAGCTTAGAAATCCAGGGTCCGAACACTGAAGCTTTCTTT
d_call: TRBD2; clone_size: .; j_call: TRBJ2-3; v_call: TRBV27; cdr3_aa: CASMSGSKADTQYF; cdr3_nt: TGTGCCAGCATGAGCGGGAGTAAAGCAGATACGCAGTATTTT
d_call: .; clone_size: .; j_call: TRBJ2-5; v_call: TRBV2; cdr3_aa: CASSVSGQETQYF; cdr3_nt: TGTGCCAGCAGTGTTAGCGGCCAAGAGACCCAGTACTTC
d_call: .; clone_size: once; j_call: TRBJ2-5; v_call: TRBV18; cdr3_aa: CASSPPSQETQYF; cdr3_nt: TGTGCCAGCTCTCCCCCGTCTCAAGAGACCCAGTACTTC
d_call: TRBD1; clone_size: .; j_call: TRBJ2-3; v_call: TRBV27; cdr3_aa: CASSPLMRTGSTDTQYF; cdr3_nt: TGTGCCAGCAGTCCCCTCATGCGGACAGGCAGCACAGATACGCAGTATTTT
d_call: .; clone_size: .; j_call: TRBJ1-5; v_call: TRBV6-4; cdr3_aa: CASSDSSPGSNQPQHF; cdr3_nt: TGTGCCAGCAGTGACTCGAGTCCAGGGAGCAATCAGCCCCAGCATTTT
d_call: .; clone_size: .; j_call: TRBJ2-1; v_call: TRBV7-9; cdr3_aa: CASTTRGNNEQFF; cdr3_nt: TGTGCCAGCACCACAAGGGGGAACAATGAGCAGTTCTTC